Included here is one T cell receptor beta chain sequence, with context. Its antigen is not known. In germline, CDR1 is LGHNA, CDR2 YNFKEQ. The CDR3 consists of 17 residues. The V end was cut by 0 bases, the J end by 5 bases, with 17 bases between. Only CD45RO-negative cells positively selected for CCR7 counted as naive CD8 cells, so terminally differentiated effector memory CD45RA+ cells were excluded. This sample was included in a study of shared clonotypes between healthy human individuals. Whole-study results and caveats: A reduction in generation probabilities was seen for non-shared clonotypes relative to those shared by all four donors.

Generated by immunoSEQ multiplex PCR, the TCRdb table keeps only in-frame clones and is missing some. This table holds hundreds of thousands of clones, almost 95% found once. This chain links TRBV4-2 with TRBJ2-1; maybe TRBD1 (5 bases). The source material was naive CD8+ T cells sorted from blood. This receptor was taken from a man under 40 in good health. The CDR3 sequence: CASSQDLGRSSHNEQFF. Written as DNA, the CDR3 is TGTGCCAGCAGCCAAGATTTGGGGCGGTCTTCCCACAATGAGCAGTTCTTC.